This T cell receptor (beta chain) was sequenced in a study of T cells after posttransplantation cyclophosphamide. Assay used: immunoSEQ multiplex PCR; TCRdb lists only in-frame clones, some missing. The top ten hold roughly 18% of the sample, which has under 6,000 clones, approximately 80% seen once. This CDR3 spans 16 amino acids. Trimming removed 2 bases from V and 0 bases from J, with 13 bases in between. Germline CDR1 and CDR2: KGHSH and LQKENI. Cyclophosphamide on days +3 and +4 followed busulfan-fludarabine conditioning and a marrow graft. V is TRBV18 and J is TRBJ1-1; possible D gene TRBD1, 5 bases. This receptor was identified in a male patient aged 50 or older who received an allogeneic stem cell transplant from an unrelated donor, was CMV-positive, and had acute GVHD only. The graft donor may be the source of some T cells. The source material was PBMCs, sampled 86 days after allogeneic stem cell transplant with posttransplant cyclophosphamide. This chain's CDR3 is CASSPVKTALNTEAFF. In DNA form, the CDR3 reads TGTGCCAGCTCACCAGTAAAGACAGCCCTGAACACTGAAGCTTTCTTT.